This record covers a single TCR beta chain. V was shortened by 1 base and J by 2 bases, with 12 bases between the two germline ends. The CDR3 covers 16 residues. Germline V gene lookup returns CDR1 WSHSY and CDR2 SAAADI. This specimen belongs to a study of shared clonotypes between healthy human individuals. Measured with immunoSEQ multiplex PCR; TCRdb has only the in-frame clones, and not every one. The sample includes some 1,400,000 clones, approximately 97% of them seen just once. V usage is TRBV10-2 and J usage is TRBJ1-5; perhaps TRBD1 as D (5 bases). The sequencing sample was made of naive CD4+ T cells sorted from blood. Subset reported: CD45RA+ positively selected. The receptor's source is a man aged 25 to 45 in good health. The CDR3 coding sequence is TGCGCCAGCAGTGAGTGGAGGGGATCGGGCAATCAGCCCCAGCATTTT. It translates to CASSEWRGSGNQPQHF.